Each of the 13 T cell receptor beta chains below was sequenced from the same sample in a study of PD-1 blockade in classical Hodgkin lymphoma. Relapse was seen in all patients after autologous stem cell transplantation, and brentuximab vedotin exposure was variable. Measured with immunoSEQ multiplex PCR; TCRdb has only the in-frame clones, and not every one. The data contain just over 50,000 clones, 73% of them singletons. This material consisted of peripheral blood mononuclear cells (PBMCs), taken before the second cycle of nivolumab. Receptor source: a human donor with classical Hodgkin lymphoma.

This chain uses TRBV15 with TRBJ2-3; tentatively, D is TRBD1 (6 bases). V gave up 8 bases and J gave up 4 bases, with 19 bases separating them. The CDR3 has 15 residues. In germline, CDR1 is LNHNV, CDR2 YYDKDF (reference sequence). CDR3 sequence: CATSGWGPKADTQYF. In nucleotides, the CDR3 is TGTGCCACCTCGGGATGGGGGCCAAAGGCAGATACGCAGTATTTT.

The J gene is TRBJ1-5, the V gene TRBV5-8, with no clear D. The CDR3 totals 14 residues. The V end was cut by 4 bases, the J end by 5 bases, with 13 bases between. From germline, CDR1 is SGHTS and CDR2 YDEGEE. The CDR3 region has the DNA TGTGCCAGCAGCCCTTTACAGAGCTATCAGCCCCAGCATTTT. It translates to CASSPLQSYQPQHF.

The rearrangement links TRBV28 to TRBJ1-2; no definite D call. CDR1 MDHEN and CDR2 SYDVKM come from the germline V gene. The CDR3 contains 15 residues. Trimming pared 2 bases from V and 7 bases from J, leaving 17 bases between. This chain's CDR3 is CASSLPTDVGGGYTF. CDR3 sequence (DNA): TGTGCCAGCAGTTTACCCACAGACGTGGGTGGTGGCTACACCTTC.

This clone was observed a handful of times. The chain combines TRBV7-9 with TRBJ2-1; 11 bases agree with TRBD1. This CDR3 region has 15 residues. Germline assignment: CDR1 SEHNR and CDR2 FQNEAQ (reference sequence). Trimming at V came to 6 bases and at J to 3 bases, leaving 4 bases not matched to a gene. CDR3 nucleotide sequence: TGTGCCAGCAGTCGGACAGGGGGCTACTACAATGAGCAGTTCTTC. Its protein product is CASSRTGGYYNEQFF.

The rearrangement joins TRBV4-3 to TRBJ2-3; the D gene is possibly TRBD2 (6 bases). The CDR3 covers 15 residues. V was cut by 4 bases and J by 2 bases, with 13 bases left in between. Germline V gene data show CDR1 as LGHNA and CDR2 as YSLEER. The CDR3 coding sequence is TGCGCCAGCAGCCCAGGGCGGGGACTCACAGATACGCAGTATTTT. Its translation is CASSPGRGLTDTQYF.

CDR3 nucleotides: TGTGCCACACGCGGGACACCACCGGCCAATGAGCAGTTCTTC. It encodes CATRGTPPANEQFF. The chain has TRBV7-9 and TRBJ2-1; either TRBD1 or TRBD2 may fit D (6 bases each). The germline V gene encodes CDR1 SEHNR and CDR2 FQNEAQ (reference sequence). The CDR3 is made up of 14 amino acids. Trimming shortened V by 10 bases and J by 6 bases, and 19 bases separated the two germline ends.

The genes are TRBV15 and TRBJ2-7; either TRBD1 or TRBD2 may fit D (6 bases each). The CDR3 runs 15 residues. V lost 0 bases and J 2 bases, leaving 11 bases between the germline ends. Germline V gives CDR1 LNHNV, CDR2 YYDKDF (reference sequence). This CDR3 reads CATSRDRGQTYEQYF. The CDR3, as DNA: TGTGCCACCAGCAGAGATCGGGGGCAAACCTACGAGCAGTACTTC.

This clone appeared once. The chain combines TRBV7-9 with TRBJ1-3, with D possibly TRBD1 on 5 matching bases. Trimming removed 2 bases at V and 2 bases at J, with 10 bases between. This CDR3 has 15 amino acids. The germline gives CDR1 SEHNR, CDR2 FQNEAQ (reference sequence). For the CDR3, the DNA is TGTGCCAGCAGCTTAATTCCGGGGCCTGGAAACACCATATATTTT. This encodes CASSLIPGPGNTIYF.

CDR3: CASSLALAGPETQYF. CDR3 sequence (DNA): TGCGCCAGCAGCTTGGCACTAGCGGGTCCAGAGACCCAGTACTTC. This rearrangement joins TRBV5-1 to TRBJ2-5; 9 bases line up with TRBD2. Germline CDR1 and CDR2: SGHRS and YFSETQ. This CDR3 has 15 residues. V shed 0 bases, J shed 4 bases, and the junction held 4 bases outside the gene matches. The variable domain in full, with the rest retrieved from reference TRBV5-1 and TRBJ2-5, is KAGVTQTPRYLIKTRGQQVTLSCSPISGHRSVSWYQQTPGQGLQFLFEYFSETQRNKGNFPGRFSGRQFSNSRSEMNVSTLELGDSALYLCASSLALAGPETQYFGPGTRLLVL.

The chain has TRBV18 and TRBJ1-2; 9 bases align to TRBD1. CDR1 is KGHSH and CDR2 is LQKENI in the germline V gene. Germline trimming cut 6 bases from V and 4 bases from J; bases unmatched to any gene: 6. CDR3 length: 14 residues. CDR3 in amino acids: CASSGVQGAYGYTF. In DNA, the CDR3 is TGTGCCAGCTCCGGGGTACAGGGGGCCTATGGCTACACCTTC.

The chain combines TRBV6-5 with TRBJ1-4, with 8 nucleotides matching TRBD1. CDR3 length: 16 residues. CDR1 and CDR2 from the germline V gene are MNHEY and SVGAGI. V lost 4 bases and J lost 0; bases outside the gene matches: 4. The CDR3 protein is CASSWDRHATNEKLFF. CDR3 nucleotide sequence: TGTGCCAGCAGTTGGGACAGGCATGCAACTAATGAAAAACTGTTTTTT.

The table lists this clone with a few counts. The genes are TRBV18 and TRBJ1-3; D gene unclear. The CDR3 extends over 14 amino acids. V was trimmed by 2 bases and J by 0 bases, leaving 5 bases between them. Germline V gives CDR1 KGHSH, CDR2 LQKENI. CDR3 DNA: TGTGCCAGCTCACCAGGGGACTCTGGAAACACCATATATTTT. Its protein is CASSPGDSGNTIYF.

The V and J genes are TRBV7-6 and TRBJ2-7, with TRBD2 matching 9 bases. The length of the CDR3 is 16 residues. Germline V gene sequence: CDR1 SGHVS, CDR2 FNYEAQ. With 3 bases clipped from V and 2 bases from J, the junction kept 8 bases outside the gene matches. The CDR3 is CASSLGAREGPYEQYF. The CDR3, as DNA: TGTGCCAGCAGCTTGGGGGCGCGGGAGGGCCCCTACGAGCAGTACTTC.